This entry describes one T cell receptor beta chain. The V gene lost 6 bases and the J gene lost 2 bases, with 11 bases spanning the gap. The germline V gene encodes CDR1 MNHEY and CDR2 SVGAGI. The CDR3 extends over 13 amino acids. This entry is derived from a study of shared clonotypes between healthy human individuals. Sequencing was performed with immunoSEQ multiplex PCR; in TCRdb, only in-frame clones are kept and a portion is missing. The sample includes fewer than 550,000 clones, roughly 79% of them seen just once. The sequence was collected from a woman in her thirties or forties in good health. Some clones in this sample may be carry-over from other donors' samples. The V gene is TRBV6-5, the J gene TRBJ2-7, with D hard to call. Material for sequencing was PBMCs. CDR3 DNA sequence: TGTGCCAGCAGAGGCACCTTGGCCTACGAGCAGTACTTC. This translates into CASRGTLAYEQYF.